The source of this T cell receptor beta chain is a study of OX40 agonist ivuxolimab in advanced cancers. In the study overall: An agonistic human IgG2 monoclonal antibody against OX40 (CD134) was given. There were three patients with partial responses, one having hepatocellular carcinoma and two cutaneous melanoma. Findings and caveats of the study: Clonal expansion among partial responders at 0.1-3.0 mg/kg ranked near the lowest. Average numbers of expanded clones were greater in CD8+ T cells than in CD4+.

Worth noting for this clone: Its cognate antigen is unknown.

Produced via immunoSEQ multiplex PCR; TCRdb's table is partial and in-frame only. The profile shows under 45,000 clones, roughly 80% of them singletons. The trim removed 4 bases at V and 3 bases at J, leaving 9 bases unmatched. The CDR3 contains 16 residues. The germline gives CDR1 MNHNY, CDR2 SVGAGI (reference sequence). This sequence was found in an adult with an advanced solid tumor such as melanoma, head and neck, liver or kidney cancer. The J gene is TRBJ2-7, the V gene TRBV6-6, with 10 bases lining up with TRBD1. Material: CD4+ or CD8+ T cells sorted from blood, obtained in a trial of the OX40 agonist ivuxolimab. The CDR3 coding sequence is TGTGCCAGCAGTTTGCCCTTGACAGGGGGCAACTACGAGCAGTACTTC. Its translation: CASSLPLTGGNYEQYF.